This T cell receptor beta chain was sequenced during a study of blood T cell repertoires in COVID-19. In the study overall: The United States, Italy and Spain provided the acute and convalescent COVID-19 samples.

This clone showed up just a few times. Trimming stripped 3 bases from V and 1 base from J, with 6 bases between. The CDR3 contains 14 residues. The germline V gene encodes CDR1 LNHDA and CDR2 SQIVND (reference sequence). In the authors' methods: Amplification of reference gene primers was used by the study to estimate nucleated cell counts. Libraries were prepared by immunoSEQ multiplex PCR; TCRdb keeps only in-frame clonotypes and omits some of them. V and J calls plus clone size are reproduced from that table; the DNA served to infer D and trimming. The sample has about 350,000 clones; 88% are singletons. Those enrolled, adults aged roughly 18 to 100 years, came from under 25 US areas. Exposed volunteers were people who met a COVID-19 case within 2 weeks before study entry.

This sequence was found in a woman in her 30s who had been exposed to COVID-19. This rearrangement joins TRBV19 to TRBJ2-2, with D unclear. The sample consisted of PBMCs or T cells enriched from blood (not recorded which). The chain's CDR3 is CASSIFGNTGELFF. In DNA form, the CDR3 reads TGTGCCAGTAGTATCTTCGGGAACACCGGGGAGCTGTTTTTT.